This T cell receptor beta chain was observed in a study of memory CD4+ T cells and cytomegalovirus serostatus. The table came from immunoSEQ multiplex PCR; TCRdb's copy has only in-frame clones and leaves some out. Of about 53,000 clones in the sample, roughly 81% were seen once. This clone was counted once. The sort gate was single viable CD3+CD4+CD8-CD45RO+ cells for memory CD4+ T cells. Deletions cut 8 bases from V and 4 bases from J, with 5 bases between. CDR1 is MNHNY and CDR2 is SVGAGI in the germline V gene (reference sequence). This CDR3 contains 11 residues. The clonotype was recovered from an adult in good health and CMV-seronegative. V usage is TRBV6-6 and J usage is TRBJ2-2; no reliable D call. The specimen was memory CD4+ T cells from blood. The CDR3 region has the DNA TGTGCCAGCGGCTTCACCGGGGAGCTGTTTTTT. Protein sequence: CASGFTGELFF.